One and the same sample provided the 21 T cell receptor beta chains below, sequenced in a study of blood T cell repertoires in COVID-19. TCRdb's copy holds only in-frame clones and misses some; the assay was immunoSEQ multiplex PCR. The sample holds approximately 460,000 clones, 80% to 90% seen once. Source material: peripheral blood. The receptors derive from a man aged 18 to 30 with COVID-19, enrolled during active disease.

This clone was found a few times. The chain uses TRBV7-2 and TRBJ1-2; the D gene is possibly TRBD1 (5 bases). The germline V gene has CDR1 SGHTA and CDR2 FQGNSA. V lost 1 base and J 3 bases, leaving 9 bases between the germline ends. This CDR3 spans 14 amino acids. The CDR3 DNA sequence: TGTGCCAGCAGCTTAGATCCGGGGGACTATGGCTACACCTTC. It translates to CASSLDPGDYGYTF.

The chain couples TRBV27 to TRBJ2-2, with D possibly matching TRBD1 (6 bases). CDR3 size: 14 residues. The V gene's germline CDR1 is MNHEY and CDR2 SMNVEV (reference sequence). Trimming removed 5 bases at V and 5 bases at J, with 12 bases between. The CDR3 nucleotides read TGTGCCAGCAGTCCACAGGGTAGGACCGGGGAGCTGTTTTTT. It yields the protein CASSPQGRTGELFF.

CDR3 in DNA: TGCGCCAGCAGTGAGGTTAGGCAGGGGAACGACAAAAACATTCAGTACTTC. Translation: CASSEVRQGNDKNIQYF. This rearrangement joins TRBV10-2 to TRBJ2-4, with D perhaps TRBD1 (6 bases). V was pared by 2 bases and J by 3 bases, with 17 bases between. CDR1 and CDR2 from the germline V gene are WSHSY and SAAADI. The length of the CDR3 is 17 residues.

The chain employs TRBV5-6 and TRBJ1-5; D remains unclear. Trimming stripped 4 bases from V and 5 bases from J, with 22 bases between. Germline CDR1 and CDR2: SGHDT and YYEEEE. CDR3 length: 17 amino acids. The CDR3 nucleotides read TGTGCCAGCAGCCATAGCAGGACTCGCGGTCGCGATCAGCCCCAGCATTTT. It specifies CASSHSRTRGRDQPQHF.

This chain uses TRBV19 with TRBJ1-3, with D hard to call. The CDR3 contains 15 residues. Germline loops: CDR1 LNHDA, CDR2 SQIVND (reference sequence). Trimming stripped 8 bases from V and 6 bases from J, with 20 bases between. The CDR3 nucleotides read TGTGCCAGTTCGGGGAGGACCCTTTCGGAAAACACCATATATTTT. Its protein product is CASSGRTLSENTIYF.

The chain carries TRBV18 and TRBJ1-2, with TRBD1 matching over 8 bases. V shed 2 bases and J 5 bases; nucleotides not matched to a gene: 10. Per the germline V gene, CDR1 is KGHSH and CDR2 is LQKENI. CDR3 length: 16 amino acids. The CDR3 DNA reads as TGTGCCAGCTCACCAGACAGGGGCGTAACTCGGTATGGCTACACCTTC. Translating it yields CASSPDRGVTRYGYTF.

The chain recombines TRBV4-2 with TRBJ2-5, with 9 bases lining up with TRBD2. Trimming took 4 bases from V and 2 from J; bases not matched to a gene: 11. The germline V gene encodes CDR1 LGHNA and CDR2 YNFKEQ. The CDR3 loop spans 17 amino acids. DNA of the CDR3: TGTGCCAGCAGCCCAGGACTAGCGACCGCTATACAAGAGACCCAGTACTTC. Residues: CASSPGLATAIQETQYF.

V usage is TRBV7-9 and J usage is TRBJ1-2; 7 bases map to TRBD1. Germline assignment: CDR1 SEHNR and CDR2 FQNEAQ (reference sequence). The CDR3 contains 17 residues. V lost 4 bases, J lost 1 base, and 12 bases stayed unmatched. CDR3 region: CASSYPTGERGNYGYTF. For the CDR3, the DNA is TGTGCCAGCAGCTATCCTACAGGGGAGAGGGGTAACTATGGCTACACCTTC.

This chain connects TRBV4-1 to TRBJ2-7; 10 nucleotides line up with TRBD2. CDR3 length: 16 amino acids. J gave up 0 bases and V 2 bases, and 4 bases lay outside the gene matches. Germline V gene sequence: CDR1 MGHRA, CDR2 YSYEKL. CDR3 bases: TGCGCCAGCAGCCAACTAGCGGGAGACCCCTCCTACGAGCAGTACTTC. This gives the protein CASSQLAGDPSYEQYF.

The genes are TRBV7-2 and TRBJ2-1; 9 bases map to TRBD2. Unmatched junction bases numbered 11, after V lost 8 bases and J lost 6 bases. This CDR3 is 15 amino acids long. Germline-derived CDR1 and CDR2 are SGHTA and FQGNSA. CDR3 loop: CASAQPAGGINEQFF. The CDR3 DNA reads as TGTGCCAGCGCGCAGCCGGCGGGAGGGATCAATGAGCAGTTCTTC.

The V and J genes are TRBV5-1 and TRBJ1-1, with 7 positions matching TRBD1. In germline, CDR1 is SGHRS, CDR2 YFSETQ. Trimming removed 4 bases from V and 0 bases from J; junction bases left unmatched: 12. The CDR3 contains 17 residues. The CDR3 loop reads CASSPGTDLYLNTEAFF. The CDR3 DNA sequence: TGCGCCAGCAGCCCGGGGACAGACCTCTACCTGAACACTGAAGCTTTCTTT.

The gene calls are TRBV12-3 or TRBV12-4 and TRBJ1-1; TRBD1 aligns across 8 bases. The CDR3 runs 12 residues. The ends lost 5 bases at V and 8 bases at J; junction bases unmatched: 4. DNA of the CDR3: TGTGCCAGCAGTATAGACAGGGGCGAAGCTTTCTTT. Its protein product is CASSIDRGEAFF.

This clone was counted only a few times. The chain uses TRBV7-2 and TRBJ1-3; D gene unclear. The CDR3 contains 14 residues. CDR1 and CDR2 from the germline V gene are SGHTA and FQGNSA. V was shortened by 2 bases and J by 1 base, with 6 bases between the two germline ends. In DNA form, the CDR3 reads TGTGCCAGCAGCTTACTTTTTTCTGGAAACACCATATATTTT. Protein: CASSLLFSGNTIYF.

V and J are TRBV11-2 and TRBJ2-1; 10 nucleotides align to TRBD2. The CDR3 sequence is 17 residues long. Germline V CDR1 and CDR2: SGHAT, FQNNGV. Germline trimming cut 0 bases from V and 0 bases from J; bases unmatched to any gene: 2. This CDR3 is CASSLEVAGGSYNEQFF. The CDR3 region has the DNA TGTGCCAGCAGCTTAGAGGTAGCGGGAGGCTCCTACAATGAGCAGTTCTTC.

The CDR3 is CAISGQGPLYEQYF. The CDR3 region has the DNA TGTGCCATCAGTGGACAGGGGCCTCTGTACGAGCAGTACTTC. J is TRBJ2-7 and V is TRBV10-3; 8 positions agree with TRBD1. This CDR3 contains 14 residues. V lost 4 bases, J lost 4 bases, and 6 bases stayed unmatched. Germline V gene lookup returns CDR1 ENHRY and CDR2 SYGVKD.

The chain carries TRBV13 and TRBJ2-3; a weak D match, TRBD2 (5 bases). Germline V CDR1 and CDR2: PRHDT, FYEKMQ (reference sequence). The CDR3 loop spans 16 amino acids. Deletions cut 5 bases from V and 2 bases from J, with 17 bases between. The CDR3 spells CASSPISRATTDTQYF. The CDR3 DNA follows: TGTGCCAGCAGCCCGATCTCGCGGGCCACCACAGATACGCAGTATTTT.

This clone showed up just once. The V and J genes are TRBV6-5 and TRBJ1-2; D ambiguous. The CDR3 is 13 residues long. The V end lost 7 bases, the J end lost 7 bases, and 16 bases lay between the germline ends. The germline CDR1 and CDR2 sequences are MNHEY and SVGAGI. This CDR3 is CASTTRGLSGYTF. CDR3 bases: TGTGCCAGCACCACGAGAGGACTTTCTGGCTACACCTTC.

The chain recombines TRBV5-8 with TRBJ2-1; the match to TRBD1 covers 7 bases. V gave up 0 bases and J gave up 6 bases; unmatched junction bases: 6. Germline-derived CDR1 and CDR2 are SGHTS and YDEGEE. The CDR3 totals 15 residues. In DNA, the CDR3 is TGTGCCAGCAGCTTGGCGGGACAGAGACGCAATGAGCAGTTCTTC. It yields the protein CASSLAGQRRNEQFF.

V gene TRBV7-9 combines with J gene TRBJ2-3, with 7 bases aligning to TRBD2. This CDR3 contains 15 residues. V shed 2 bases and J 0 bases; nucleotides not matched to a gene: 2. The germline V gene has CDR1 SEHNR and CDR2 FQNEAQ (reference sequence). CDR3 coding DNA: TGTGCCAGCAGCTTACTGGGACTAAGCACAGATACGCAGTATTTT. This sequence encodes CASSLLGLSTDTQYF. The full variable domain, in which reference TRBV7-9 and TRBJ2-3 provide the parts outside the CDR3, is DTGVSQNPRHKITKRGQNVTFRCDPISEHNRLYWYRQTLGQGPEFLTYFQNEAQLEKSRLLSDRFSAERPKGSFSTLEIQRTEQGDSAMYLCASSLLGLSTDTQYFGPGTRLTVL.

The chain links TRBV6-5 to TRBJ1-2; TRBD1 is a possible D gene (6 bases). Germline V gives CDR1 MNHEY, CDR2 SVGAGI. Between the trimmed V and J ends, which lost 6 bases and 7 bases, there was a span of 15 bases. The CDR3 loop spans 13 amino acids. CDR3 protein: CASSSTGNGGYTF. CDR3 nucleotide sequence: TGTGCCAGCAGCTCAACAGGGAACGGTGGCTACACCTTC.

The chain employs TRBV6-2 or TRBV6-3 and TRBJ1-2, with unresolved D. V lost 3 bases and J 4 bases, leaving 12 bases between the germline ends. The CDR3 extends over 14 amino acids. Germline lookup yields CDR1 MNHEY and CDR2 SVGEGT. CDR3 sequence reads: CASSYYGSLYGYTF. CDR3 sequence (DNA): TGTGCCAGCAGTTATTACGGGTCTCTCTATGGCTACACCTTC.